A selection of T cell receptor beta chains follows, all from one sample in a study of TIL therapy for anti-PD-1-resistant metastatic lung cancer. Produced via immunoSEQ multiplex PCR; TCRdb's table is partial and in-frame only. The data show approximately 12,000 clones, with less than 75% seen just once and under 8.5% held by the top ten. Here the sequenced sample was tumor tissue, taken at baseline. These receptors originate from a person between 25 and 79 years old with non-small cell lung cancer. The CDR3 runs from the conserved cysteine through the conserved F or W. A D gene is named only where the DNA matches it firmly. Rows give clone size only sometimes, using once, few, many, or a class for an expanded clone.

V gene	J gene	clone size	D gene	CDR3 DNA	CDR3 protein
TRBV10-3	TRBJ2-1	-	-	TGTGCCATCAGTGAGGGACACCGATACAATGAGCAGTTCTTC	CAISEGHRYNEQFF
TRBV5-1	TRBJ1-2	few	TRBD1	TGCGCCAGCAGCCAGGACAGGGATGGCTACACCTTC	CASSQDRDGYTF
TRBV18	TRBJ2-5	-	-	TGTGCCAGCTCACCAAGTACAGGAGGCCGTGAGGGAGAGACCCAGTACTTC	CASSPSTGGREGETQYF
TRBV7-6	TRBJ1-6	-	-	TGTGCCAGCAGCTTATCCGCAGGGTCCTATAATTCACCCCTCCACTTT	CASSLSAGSYNSPLHF
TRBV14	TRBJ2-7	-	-	TGTGCCAGCAGCCAAGACAGTTTCGCCTACGAGCAGTACTTC	CASSQDSFAYEQYF
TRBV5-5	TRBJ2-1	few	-	TGTGCCAGCAGCCCCGTTCGAGGCGAGCAGTTCTTC	CASSPVRGEQFF
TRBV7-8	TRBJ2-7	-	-	TGTGCCAGCAGCTCGGGTGGCATCTGGCAGTACTTC	CASSSGGIWQYF
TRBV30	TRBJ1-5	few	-	TGTGCCTGTGGGGCGCCGAATCAGCCCCAGCATTTT	CACGAPNQPQHF
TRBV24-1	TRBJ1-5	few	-	TGTGCCACCAGTGCCCTCCCCGGCGCCAATCAGCCCCAGCATTTT	CATSALPGANQPQHF
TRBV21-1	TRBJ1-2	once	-	TGTGCCAGCAGTCATGACGGTGGCTACACCTTC	CASSHDGGYTF
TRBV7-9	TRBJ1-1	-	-	TGTGCCAGCAGCTGGGAATACAGGGCCACTGAAGCTTTCTTT	CASSWEYRATEAFF
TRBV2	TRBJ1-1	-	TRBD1	TGTGCCAGCAGTGGCCTTCCGGGACAGAAGAACACTGAAGCTTTCTTT	CASSGLPGQKNTEAFF
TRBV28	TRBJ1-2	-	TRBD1	TGTGCCAGCAGTTTATTAGGGCAAGGACAGGGGAGGTATGGCTACACCTTC	CASSLLGQGQGRYGYTF
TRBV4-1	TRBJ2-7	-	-	TGCGCCAGCAGCCAACCTTTCGGGGGGCTCGGCGAGCAGTACTTC	CASSQPFGGLGEQYF
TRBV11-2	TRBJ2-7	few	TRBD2	TGTGCCAGCAGCCTAGCTCTAGCGGGAGGTTCTTACGAGCAGTACTTC	CASSLALAGGSYEQYF
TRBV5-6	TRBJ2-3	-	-	TGTGCCAGCAGCTCGCGCGGGGGCACAGATACGCAGTATTTT	CASSSRGGTDTQYF
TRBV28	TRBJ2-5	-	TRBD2	TGTGCCAGCAGTAGCGGGAGAGGTGATTGGGAGACCCAGTACTTC	CASSSGRGDWETQYF
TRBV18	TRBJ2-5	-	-	TGTGCCAGCTCACCACCGACGCCAGGGGAGACCCAGTACTTC	CASSPPTPGETQYF